These 23 T cell receptor beta chains were all obtained from the same sample, sequenced in a study of cytomegalovirus exposure and HLA in healthy donors. Primers included in the PCR were 60 Vbeta and 13 Jbeta primers. Assay used: immunoSEQ multiplex PCR; TCRdb lists only in-frame clones, some missing. The data show about 100,000 clones, with 9.5% to 13% seen just once and over 4.5% held by the top ten. The sample consisted of PBMCs. The receptors derive from a man aged 35-49 years in good health and CMV-seropositive.

The sample holds a few counts of this clone. This chain connects TRBV7-6 to TRBJ1-2; the D gene is possibly TRBD1 (5 bases). CDR1 is SGHVS, CDR2 FNYEAQ, per germline. This CDR3 spans 15 amino acids. Between the trimmed V and J ends, which lost 1 base and 4 bases, there was a span of 13 bases. The CDR3 loop is CASSLGSGRGYGYTF. DNA of the CDR3: TGTGCCAGCAGCTTAGGATCAGGGCGGGGCTATGGCTACACCTTC.

This clone was seen only a few times. V usage is TRBV16 and J usage is TRBJ2-1, with D possibly being TRBD2 (5 bases). From germline, CDR1 is KGHSY and CDR2 FQNENV. The CDR3 length is 15 residues. Trimming removed 4 bases at V and 4 bases at J, with 14 bases between. The CDR3 here is CASSPIQGGYNEQFF. CDR3 sequence (DNA): TGTGCCAGCAGCCCTATCCAAGGCGGGTACAATGAGCAGTTCTTC.

The table lists this clone with a few counts. This chain connects TRBV6-5 to TRBJ1-1; the D gene is possibly TRBD1 (5 bases). V lost 5 bases to trimming and J lost 1 base, with 11 bases between them. Per germline, CDR1 MNHEY and CDR2 SVGAGI. The CDR3 length is 14 residues. CDR3 DNA sequence: TGTGCCAGCAGTGACCACAGGAAGAACACTGAAGCTTTCTTT. It encodes CASSDHRKNTEAFF.

This clone appeared a few times. This chain uses TRBV27 with TRBJ2-7; 12 bases line up with TRBD1. The CDR3 totals 15 residues. With V trimmed by 4 bases and J by 3 bases, 4 bases remained unmatched. Germline CDR1 MNHEY, CDR2 SMNVEV (reference sequence). CDR3 coding DNA: TGTGCCAGCAGTTCCGGGACAGGGGGCGTCTACGAGCAGTACTTC. Encoded protein: CASSSGTGGVYEQYF.

This clone has a handful of counts. The J gene is TRBJ2-7, the V gene TRBV4-1, with a weak D call TRBD1 (5 bases). V lost 3 bases, J lost 4 bases, and 16 bases lay in between. Per germline, CDR1 MGHRA and CDR2 YSYEKL. This CDR3 comprises 15 residues. CDR3 residues: CASSQGNPGAYEQYF. CDR3 DNA: TGCGCCAGCAGCCAGGGGAACCCTGGGGCGTACGAGCAGTACTTC.

This clone was counted only a few times. At one of its ends the junction is not consistent with the germline gene, which may arise from a read error. The genes are TRBV5-1 and TRBJ2-5, with D perhaps matching TRBD1 (6 bases). Germline values: CDR1 SGHRS, CDR2 YFSETQ. The CDR3 covers 15 residues. CDR3 DNA sequence: TGCGCCAGCAGCTTTGAAGTTCAGGGGCGAGAGACCCCGTACTTC. Protein product: CASSFEVQGRETPYF.

The V and J genes are TRBV5-1 and TRBJ1-4; D unresolved. CDR1 is SGHRS, CDR2 YFSETQ, per germline. V lost 4 bases and J 0 bases, leaving 7 bases between the germline ends. The CDR3 runs to 14 residues. CDR3 residues: CASSTGATNEKLFF. The CDR3 DNA reads as TGCGCCAGCAGCACGGGTGCAACTAATGAAAAACTGTTTTTT.

This clone was counted between two and nine times. The rearrangement joins TRBV10-3 to TRBJ2-7, with TRBD1 matching over 7 bases. The CDR3 is 15 residues long. Per germline, CDR1 ENHRY and CDR2 SYGVKD. With 0 bases clipped from V and 2 bases from J, the junction kept 4 bases outside the gene matches. The DNA of the CDR3 is TGTGCCATCAGTGAGTCGGGGACAGAGGCCTACGAGCAGTACTTC. Its translation: CAISESGTEAYEQYF.

This clone occurred a few times. This sequence joins TRBV9 and TRBJ2-1; 14 nucleotides agree with TRBD2. Germline assignment: CDR1 SGDLS and CDR2 YYNGEE. With 5 bases clipped from V and 6 bases from J, the junction kept 4 bases outside the gene matches. This CDR3 contains 15 residues. The CDR3, as DNA: TGTGCCAGCAGTGGGGGACTAGCGGGAGCCAATGAGCAGTTCTTC. This sequence encodes CASSGGLAGANEQFF.

This clone has a handful of counts. The V call is TRBV6-1, the J call TRBJ1-5; no reliable D call. Looked up from germline, CDR1 is MNHNS and CDR2 is SASEGT. Trimming pared 10 bases from V and 0 bases from J, leaving 13 bases between. This CDR3 is 14 amino acids long. The CDR3 reads CAISGLNSNQPQHF. CDR3 sequence (DNA): TGTGCCATTAGCGGACTGAATAGCAATCAGCCCCAGCATTTT.

This clone was detected only a few times. The rearrangement joins TRBV7-2 to TRBJ2-1; unclear D gene. Germline CDR1 SGHTA, CDR2 FQGNSA. V gave up 2 bases and J gave up 5 bases, with 10 bases separating them. This CDR3 region has 14 residues. CDR3 residues: CASSLRDFNNEQFF. CDR3 DNA sequence: TGTGCCAGCAGCTTACGAGACTTTAACAATGAGCAGTTCTTC.

This clone was found a few times. The chain links TRBV6-4 to TRBJ2-3; 12 bases match TRBD2. Germline V gives CDR1 MRHNA, CDR2 SNTAGT. The trim removed 2 bases at V and 3 bases at J, leaving 0 bases unmatched. This CDR3 comprises 15 residues. CDR3 in amino acids: CASSDGTSGTDTQYF. The CDR3 DNA reads as TGTGCCAGCAGTGACGGGACTAGCGGGACAGATACGCAGTATTTT.

This clone came up a few times. The chain recombines TRBV5-4 with TRBJ2-7; TRBD1 agrees at 9 bases. Germline V gene lookup returns CDR1 SGHNT and CDR2 YYREEE (reference sequence). Trimming took 4 bases from V and 5 from J; bases not matched to a gene: 7. The CDR3 totals 14 residues. Here the CDR3 DNA reads TGTGCCAGCAGCCCGGACAGGGGTCACCACGAGCAGTACTTC. It codes for CASSPDRGHHEQYF.

The V and J genes are TRBV15 and TRBJ1-3; no clear D gene. The germline CDR1 and CDR2 sequences are LNHNV and YYDKDF (reference sequence). The CDR3 is 15 residues long. The ends were cut back, 7 bases at V and 0 bases at J, with 13 bases in the middle. The CDR3 is CATTSSQLSGNTIYF. CDR3 nucleotide sequence: TGTGCCACCACTTCCTCACAGCTCTCTGGAAACACCATATATTTT.

The table lists this clone with a few counts. The V and J genes are TRBV6-1 and TRBJ2-7, with a tentative D call TRBD1 (6 bases). CDR3 length: 12 amino acids. The germline V and J ends were trimmed by 8 bases and 3 bases, with 11 bases remaining between them. Germline V gene data show CDR1 as MNHNS and CDR2 as SASEGT. The CDR3: CASLRQVYEQYF. CDR3 in DNA: TGTGCCAGCTTGAGACAGGTCTACGAGCAGTACTTC.

The chain uses TRBV5-1 and TRBJ1-1; TRBD1 might be the D (6 bases). Trimming took 0 bases from V and 6 from J, leaving 15 bases between them. Per the germline V gene, CDR1 is SGHRS and CDR2 is YFSETQ. There are 15 residues in the CDR3. Here the CDR3 reads CASSLEAGAGSEAFF. The CDR3 coding sequence is TGCGCCAGCAGCTTGGAGGCAGGGGCCGGTTCTGAAGCTTTCTTT.

The J gene is TRBJ1-4, the V gene TRBV6-1; no clear D gene. Germline V gene sequence: CDR1 MNHNS, CDR2 SASEGT. Trimming took 5 bases from V and 7 from J, leaving 17 bases between them. The CDR3 consists of 15 residues. Here the CDR3 reads CASSPHDGLSEKLFF. Here the CDR3 DNA reads TGTGCCAGCAGTCCCCACGATGGGCTTAGTGAAAAACTGTTTTTT.

V usage is TRBV9 and J usage is TRBJ2-7, with D possibly being TRBD1 (6 bases). The germline V gene has CDR1 SGDLS and CDR2 YYNGEE. The V end lost 0 bases, the J end lost 3 bases, and 10 bases lay between the germline ends. This CDR3 is built from 14 residues. This chain's CDR3 is CASSVEQGNYEQYF. CDR3 DNA: TGTGCCAGCAGCGTAGAACAGGGTAACTACGAGCAGTACTTC.

The V call is TRBV5-1, the J call TRBJ2-1, with TRBD2 matching over 7 bases. This CDR3 is built from 16 residues. Germline CDR1 is SGHRS and CDR2 is YFSETQ. Germline trimming cut 0 bases from V and 1 base from J; bases unmatched to any gene: 4. CDR3 sequence reads: CASSLAEGGSYNEQFF. CDR3 coding DNA: TGCGCCAGCAGCTTGGCCGAGGGAGGGTCCTACAATGAGCAGTTCTTC.

J is TRBJ2-7 and V is TRBV7-9; D may be TRBD2 (6 bases). CDR1 is SEHNR, CDR2 FQNEAQ, per germline (reference sequence). The CDR3 contains 14 residues. V was trimmed by 1 base and J by 3 bases, leaving 10 bases between them. The CDR3 nucleotides are TGTGCCAGCAGCTTAGAGGGACTTTACTACGAGCAGTACTTC. It specifies CASSLEGLYYEQYF.

The rearrangement uses TRBV19 and TRBJ2-5; weak D call: TRBD2 (7 bases). V was pared by 9 bases and J by 5 bases, with 22 bases between. Germline CDR1 and CDR2: LNHDA and SQIVND (reference sequence). This CDR3 region has 15 residues. As DNA, the CDR3 is TGTGCCAGCAAACTCGCGGCGGGGGCTGGGGAGACCCAGTACTTC. Its translation is CASKLAAGAGETQYF. The full variable domain, with the rest looked up from reference TRBV19 and TRBJ2-5, is DGGITQSPKYLFRKEGQNVTLSCEQNLNHDAMYWYRQDPGQGLRLIYYSQIVNDFQKGDIAEGYSVSREKKESFPLTVTSAQKNPTAFYLCASKLAAGAGETQYFGPGTRLLVL.

This clone was detected only a few times. The rearrangement uses TRBV27 and TRBJ1-5; D unresolved. The CDR3 spans 15 residues. Trimming stripped 8 bases from V and 4 bases from J, with 18 bases between. Germline V gene lookup returns CDR1 MNHEY and CDR2 SMNVEV (reference sequence). As DNA, the CDR3 is TGTGCCAGCTCTCGTCAGGCCTCAGGAAATCAGCCCCAGCATTTT. This codes for CASSRQASGNQPQHF.

The chain has TRBV2 and TRBJ2-7, with D uncertain. Germline V CDR1 and CDR2: SNHLY, FYNNEI. V lost 7 bases to trimming and J lost 6 bases, with 13 bases between them. The CDR3 totals 12 residues. Here the CDR3 DNA reads TGTGCCAGCAAGGAAGGAGCTATCGAGCAGTACTTC. Amino acid sequence: CASKEGAIEQYF. The full variable domain, its missing parts supplied by reference TRBV2 and TRBJ2-7, is EPEVTQTPSHQVTQMGQEVILRCVPISNHLYFYWYRQILGQKVEFLVSFYNNEISEKSEIFDDQFSVERPDGSNFTLKIRSTKLEDSAMYFCASKEGAIEQYFGPGTRLTVT.